Listed below are T cell receptor beta chains from one sample, sequenced in a study of T-cell memory formation after mild COVID-19. TCRdb used MiXCR to reprocess the 5' RACE reads, holding one entry per CDR3 protein. The profile shows fewer than 300,000 distinct CDR3 sequences, 15% to 20% of them singletons. The sequenced material came from PBMCs or a T cell subset sorted from them (not recorded which). The receptors stem from a man aged 18 to 35 who had mild COVID-19 (a few samples of this study predate the infection). Cell type and time point are not known. CDR3s include the opening cysteine and the closing phenylalanine or tryptophan. D genes are given only for firm matches. Clone size is given for some rows only: seen once, a few or many times, or a class if the clone is expanded.

d_gene: .; j_gene: TRBJ2-2; abundance: .; v_gene: TRBV9; CDR3nt: TGTGCCAGCAGCGTAATGTTGAACACCGGGGAGCTGTTTTTT; CDR3aa: CASSVMLNTGELFF
d_gene: TRBD1; j_gene: TRBJ2-3; abundance: .; v_gene: TRBV18; CDR3nt: TGTGCCAGCTCACAAGACAGGGCACGCACAGATACGCAGTATTTT; CDR3aa: CASSQDRARTDTQYF
d_gene: .; j_gene: TRBJ1-1; abundance: .; v_gene: TRBV2; CDR3nt: TGTGCCAGCAGGGACGGGCTCCACTCGAACACTGAAGCTTTCTTT; CDR3aa: CASRDGLHSNTEAFF
d_gene: .; j_gene: TRBJ2-3; abundance: .; v_gene: TRBV10-2; CDR3nt: TGCGCCAGCAGTATGAGGTCCCTCACAGATACGCAGTATTTT; CDR3aa: CASSMRSLTDTQYF
d_gene: .; j_gene: TRBJ1-1; abundance: few; v_gene: TRBV5-8; CDR3nt: TGTGCCAGCAGCTTCGGGCAGGGGAGGACTGAAGCTTTCTTT; CDR3aa: CASSFGQGRTEAFF
d_gene: .; j_gene: TRBJ1-6; abundance: .; v_gene: TRBV2; CDR3nt: TGTGCCAGCAGTGGAACAGCCAGCTCCTATAATTCACCCCTCCACTTT; CDR3aa: CASSGTASSYNSPLHF
d_gene: .; j_gene: TRBJ1-6; abundance: few; v_gene: TRBV4-1; CDR3nt: TGCGCCAGCAGCCAAGTATTCGCGGGCAGGGTATCACCCCTCCACTTT; CDR3aa: CASSQVFAGRVSPLHF
d_gene: TRBD1; j_gene: TRBJ2-7; abundance: .; v_gene: TRBV18; CDR3nt: TGTGCCAGCTCACCAGTTACGGGACAGGGTTCCCACGAGCAGTACTTC; CDR3aa: CASSPVTGQGSHEQYF
d_gene: .; j_gene: TRBJ2-5; abundance: .; v_gene: TRBV5-4; CDR3nt: TGTGCCAGCAGCGATTCGACAGCGGGCGTGGAGACCCAGTACTTC; CDR3aa: CASSDSTAGVETQYF
d_gene: .; j_gene: TRBJ1-1; abundance: .; v_gene: TRBV5-1; CDR3nt: TGCGCCAGCAGCTTGGCGCAGTCGAACACTGAAGCTTTCTTT; CDR3aa: CASSLAQSNTEAFF
d_gene: .; j_gene: TRBJ2-4; abundance: few; v_gene: TRBV6-5; CDR3nt: TGTGCCAGCAGTTACTCTGGGGGCCACGGGGAAAACATTCAGTACTTC; CDR3aa: CASSYSGGHGENIQYF
d_gene: TRBD1; j_gene: TRBJ2-6; abundance: few; v_gene: TRBV25-1; CDR3nt: TGTGCCAGCAGTGAAAGGGGGCCTGGGGCCAACGTCCTGACTTTC; CDR3aa: CASSERGPGANVLTF
d_gene: .; j_gene: TRBJ2-1; abundance: few; v_gene: TRBV6-2/TRBV6-3; CDR3nt: TGTGCCAGCAGTTGGGACCGGGACGCAGGAATCTCCTACAATGAGCAGTTCTTC; CDR3aa: CASSWDRDAGISYNEQFF
d_gene: TRBD2; j_gene: TRBJ2-1; abundance: few; v_gene: TRBV12-3/TRBV12-4; CDR3nt: TGTGCCAGCAGTTTAGAGGGGGCTAGCGGGGGCCTAGGGCAGTTCTTC; CDR3aa: CASSLEGASGGLGQFF
d_gene: .; j_gene: TRBJ1-1; abundance: .; v_gene: TRBV5-1; CDR3nt: TGCGCCAGCAGCTTGGAGACGCTGGCGGGGGCTGAAGCTTTCTTT; CDR3aa: CASSLETLAGAEAFF
d_gene: .; j_gene: TRBJ1-2; abundance: .; v_gene: TRBV20-1; CDR3nt: TGCAGTGCTGGCCAACAGTATGGCTACACCTTC; CDR3aa: CSAGQQYGYTF
d_gene: TRBD1; j_gene: TRBJ2-2; abundance: .; v_gene: TRBV7-8; CDR3nt: TGTGCCAGCAGCGGGGGACAGGTGAACACCGGGGAGCTGTTTTTT; CDR3aa: CASSGGQVNTGELFF
d_gene: .; j_gene: TRBJ1-1; abundance: many; v_gene: TRBV10-2; CDR3nt: TGCGCCAGCTCCTTATTGAACACTGAAGCTTTCTTT; CDR3aa: CASSLLNTEAFF
d_gene: TRBD1; j_gene: TRBJ2-3; abundance: many; v_gene: TRBV6-2/TRBV6-3; CDR3nt: TGTGCCAGCAGGACCAGACAGGGTCCTCACACAGATACGCAGTATTTT; CDR3aa: CASRTRQGPHTDTQYF
d_gene: .; j_gene: TRBJ2-1; abundance: few; v_gene: TRBV5-6; CDR3nt: TGTGCCAGCAGCTCCCCCCATCGCTCCTACAATGAGCAGTTCTTC; CDR3aa: CASSSPHRSYNEQFF
d_gene: TRBD2; j_gene: TRBJ2-3; abundance: few; v_gene: TRBV7-6; CDR3nt: TGTGCCAGCAGCTTAGAAGGCGGGGGGTCCACAGATACGCAGTATTTT; CDR3aa: CASSLEGGGSTDTQYF
d_gene: TRBD1; j_gene: TRBJ1-2; abundance: few; v_gene: TRBV6-6; CDR3nt: TGTGCCAGCAGACCCCTGGACAGGGGGCCGCACTATGGCTACACCTTC; CDR3aa: CASRPLDRGPHYGYTF
d_gene: .; j_gene: TRBJ2-7; abundance: many; v_gene: TRBV7-6; CDR3nt: TGTGCCAGCAGCTTAGTAGATAGCTACGAGCAGTACTTC; CDR3aa: CASSLVDSYEQYF
d_gene: .; j_gene: TRBJ2-4; abundance: few; v_gene: TRBV29-1; CDR3nt: TGCAGCGTTGACTTGGGCAAAAACATTCAGTACTTC; CDR3aa: CSVDLGKNIQYF
d_gene: TRBD1; j_gene: TRBJ1-2; abundance: .; v_gene: TRBV20-1; CDR3nt: TGCAGTGCTAGAGAGCAGGGACAGGGTTCTGGCTACACCTTC; CDR3aa: CSAREQGQGSGYTF
d_gene: .; j_gene: TRBJ2-5; abundance: .; v_gene: TRBV10-2; CDR3nt: TGCGCCAGCAGTGACCCAGGGGTAGAGACCCAGTACTTC; CDR3aa: CASSDPGVETQYF
d_gene: TRBD2; j_gene: TRBJ2-7; abundance: .; v_gene: TRBV12-3/TRBV12-4; CDR3nt: TGTGCCAGCAGGGTAGCGGGCGCCTACGAGCAGTACTTC; CDR3aa: CASRVAGAYEQYF
d_gene: .; j_gene: TRBJ1-1; abundance: .; v_gene: TRBV2; CDR3nt: TGTGCCAGCAGTGAGGGGCGGACTGAAGCTTTCTTT; CDR3aa: CASSEGRTEAFF
d_gene: TRBD1; j_gene: TRBJ2-5; abundance: few; v_gene: TRBV5-1; CDR3nt: TGCGCCAGCGCGCCGACAGGGTTGGAGACCCAGTACTTC; CDR3aa: CASAPTGLETQYF
d_gene: .; j_gene: TRBJ2-5; abundance: few; v_gene: TRBV6-5; CDR3nt: TGTGCCAGCAGTTCCTGGGGGGCGAAGACCCAGTACTTC; CDR3aa: CASSSWGAKTQYF
d_gene: TRBD2; j_gene: TRBJ2-2; abundance: .; v_gene: TRBV7-3; CDR3nt: TGTGCCAGCAGCTCGGGGGGCACCGGGGAGCTGTTTTTT; CDR3aa: CASSSGGTGELFF
d_gene: TRBD2; j_gene: TRBJ2-2; abundance: few; v_gene: TRBV6-2/TRBV6-3; CDR3nt: TGTGCCAGCACCACGGGGGGGGCTGGCACCGGGGAGCTGTTTTTT; CDR3aa: CASTTGGAGTGELFF
d_gene: .; j_gene: TRBJ1-2; abundance: many; v_gene: TRBV3-1; CDR3nt: TGTGCCAGCAGCCCTGGACACTATGGCTACACCTTC; CDR3aa: CASSPGHYGYTF